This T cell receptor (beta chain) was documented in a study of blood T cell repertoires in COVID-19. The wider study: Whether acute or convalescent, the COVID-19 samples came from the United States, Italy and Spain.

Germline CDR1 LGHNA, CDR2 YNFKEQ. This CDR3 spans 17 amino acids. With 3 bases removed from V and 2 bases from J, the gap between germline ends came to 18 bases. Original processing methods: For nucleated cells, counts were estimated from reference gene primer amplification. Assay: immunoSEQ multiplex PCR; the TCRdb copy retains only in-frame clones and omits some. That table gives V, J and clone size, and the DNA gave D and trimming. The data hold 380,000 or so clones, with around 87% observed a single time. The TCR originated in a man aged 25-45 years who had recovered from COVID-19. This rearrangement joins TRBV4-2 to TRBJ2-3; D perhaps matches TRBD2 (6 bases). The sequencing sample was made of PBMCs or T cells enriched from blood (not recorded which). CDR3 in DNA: TGTGCCAGCAGCCAGAGCCCCCTAGCGTACCTCACAGATACGCAGTATTTT. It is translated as CASSQSPLAYLTDTQYF.